This entry concerns a single T cell receptor (beta chain). Its specificity is not known. The germline V gene encodes CDR1 GTSNPN and CDR2 SVGIG (reference sequence). The V end lost 1 base, the J end lost 6 bases, and 20 bases lay between the germline ends. The CDR3 spans 16 residues. The sample belongs to a study of OX40 agonist ivuxolimab in advanced cancers. As for the study in general: Melanoma, hepatocellular carcinoma, head and neck or renal cell cancer occurred in dose-escalation patients. Participants could have had prior anti-PD-1, anti-PD-L1 or anti-CTLA-4 therapy, and roughly 39% had some.

Findings and limits, study-wide: Partial responders receiving 0.1-3.0 mg/kg showed among the lowest clonal expansion. Clones of CD4+ and CD8+ blood T cells grew by week 6 at doses of 0.1 to 3.0 mg/kg.

Produced via immunoSEQ multiplex PCR; TCRdb's table is partial and in-frame only. The sample shows 80,000 to 95,000 clones, about 90% of them seen only once. The input for sequencing was CD4+ or CD8+ T cells sorted from blood, taken in a trial of the OX40 agonist ivuxolimab. This chain connects TRBV30 to TRBJ2-3, with D possibly matching TRBD2 (6 bases). This clonotype was obtained from an adult with an advanced solid tumor such as melanoma, head and neck, liver or kidney cancer. Here the CDR3 reads CAWSGGGPRYSDTQYF. The DNA for the CDR3 is TGTGCCTGGAGTGGGGGAGGACCCCGATATTCGGATACGCAGTATTTT.